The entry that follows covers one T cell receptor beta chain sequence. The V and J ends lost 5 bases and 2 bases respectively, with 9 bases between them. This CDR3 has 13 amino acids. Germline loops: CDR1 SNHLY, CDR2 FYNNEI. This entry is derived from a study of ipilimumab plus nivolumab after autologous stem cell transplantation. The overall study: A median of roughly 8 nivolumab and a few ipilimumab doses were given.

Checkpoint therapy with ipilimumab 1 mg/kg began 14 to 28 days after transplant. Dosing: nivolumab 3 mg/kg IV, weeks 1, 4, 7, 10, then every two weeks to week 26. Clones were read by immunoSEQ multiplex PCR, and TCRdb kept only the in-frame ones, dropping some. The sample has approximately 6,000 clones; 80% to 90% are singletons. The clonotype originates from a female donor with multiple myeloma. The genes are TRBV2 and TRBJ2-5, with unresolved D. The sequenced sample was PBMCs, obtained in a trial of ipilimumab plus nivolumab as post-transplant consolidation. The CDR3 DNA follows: TGTGCCAGCAGTCTACAAATACAAGAGACCCAGTACTTC. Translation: CASSLQIQETQYF.